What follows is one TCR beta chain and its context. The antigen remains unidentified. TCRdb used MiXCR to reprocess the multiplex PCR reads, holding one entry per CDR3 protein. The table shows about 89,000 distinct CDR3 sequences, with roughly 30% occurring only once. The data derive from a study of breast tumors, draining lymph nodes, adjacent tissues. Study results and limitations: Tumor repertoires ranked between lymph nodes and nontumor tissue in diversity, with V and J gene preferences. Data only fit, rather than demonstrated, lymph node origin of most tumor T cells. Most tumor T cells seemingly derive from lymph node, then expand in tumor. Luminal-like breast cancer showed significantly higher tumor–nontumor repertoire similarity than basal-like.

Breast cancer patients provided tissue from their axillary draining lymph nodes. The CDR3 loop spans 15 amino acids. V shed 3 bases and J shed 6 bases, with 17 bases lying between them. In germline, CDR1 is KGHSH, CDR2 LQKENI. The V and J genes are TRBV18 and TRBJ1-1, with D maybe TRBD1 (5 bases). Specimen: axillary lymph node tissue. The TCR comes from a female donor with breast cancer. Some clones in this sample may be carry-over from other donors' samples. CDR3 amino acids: CASSPWVRESPEAFF. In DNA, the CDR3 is TGTGCCAGCTCACCCTGGGTCAGGGAGTCGCCTGAAGCTTTCTTT.